The clone carrying this T cell receptor beta chain was seen repeatedly, ten times or more. The data were obtained in a study of neurological immune-mediated disorders. One entry per CDR3 protein, called by TCRdb with MiXCR from the 5' RACE reads. The sample has about 60,000 distinct CDR3 sequences; less than 10% are singletons. The time point was: longitudinal time-point 2. The unsorted libraries originated from 2 million PBMCs that had been stored at -80 C. The sequence was obtained from a man under 40 in good health. Sequencing was carried out using PBMCs.

The CDR3 loop is CSASEVPSPHYEQYF. Written as DNA, the CDR3 is TGCAGTGCTAGCGAGGTCCCTTCTCCCCACTACGAGCAGTACTTC. The J gene is TRBJ2-7, the V gene TRBV20-1; no clear D gene. The CDR3 is 15 residues long. Trimming removed 3 bases at V and 3 bases at J, with 18 bases between. Germline values: CDR1 DFQATT, CDR2 SNEGSKA (reference sequence).